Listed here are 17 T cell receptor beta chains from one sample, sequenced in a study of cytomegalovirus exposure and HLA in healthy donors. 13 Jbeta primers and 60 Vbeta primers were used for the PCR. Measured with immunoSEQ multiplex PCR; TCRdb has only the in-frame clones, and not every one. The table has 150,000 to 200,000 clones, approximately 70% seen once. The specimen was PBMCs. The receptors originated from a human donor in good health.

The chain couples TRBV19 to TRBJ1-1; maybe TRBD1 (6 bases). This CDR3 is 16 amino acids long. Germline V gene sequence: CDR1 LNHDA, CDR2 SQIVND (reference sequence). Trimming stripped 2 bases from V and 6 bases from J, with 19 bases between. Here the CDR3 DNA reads TGTGCCAGTAGTATACGGCGGGGGCTCGGAGAATCTGAAGCTTTCTTT. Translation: CASSIRRGLGESEAFF.

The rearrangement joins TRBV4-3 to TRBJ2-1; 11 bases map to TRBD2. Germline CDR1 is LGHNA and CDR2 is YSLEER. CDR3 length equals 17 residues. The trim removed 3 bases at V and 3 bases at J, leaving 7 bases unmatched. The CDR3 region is CASSQASSGGSYNEQFF. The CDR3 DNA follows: TGCGCCAGCAGCCAGGCCTCTAGCGGGGGGAGCTACAATGAGCAGTTCTTC.

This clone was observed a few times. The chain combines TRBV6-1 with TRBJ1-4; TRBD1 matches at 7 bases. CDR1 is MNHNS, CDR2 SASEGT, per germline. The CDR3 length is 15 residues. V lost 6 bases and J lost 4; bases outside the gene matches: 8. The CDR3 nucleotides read TGTGCCAGCAGGGATGGGACAGCAAATAATGAAAAACTGTTTTTT. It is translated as CASRDGTANNEKLFF.

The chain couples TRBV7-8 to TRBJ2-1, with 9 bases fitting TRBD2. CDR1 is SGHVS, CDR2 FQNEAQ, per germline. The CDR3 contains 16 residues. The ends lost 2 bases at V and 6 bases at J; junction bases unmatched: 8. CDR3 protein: CASSLMVTSGINEQFF. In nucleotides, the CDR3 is TGTGCCAGCAGCTTAATGGTGACTAGCGGTATCAATGAGCAGTTCTTC.

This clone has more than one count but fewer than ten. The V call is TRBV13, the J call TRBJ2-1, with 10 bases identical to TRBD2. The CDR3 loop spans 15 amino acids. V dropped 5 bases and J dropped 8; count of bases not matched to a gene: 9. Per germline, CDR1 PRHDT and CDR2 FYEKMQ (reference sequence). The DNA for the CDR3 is TGTGCCAGCAGCCCTTTAGCGGGGGGACTACATGAGCAGTTCTTC. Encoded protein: CASSPLAGGLHEQFF.

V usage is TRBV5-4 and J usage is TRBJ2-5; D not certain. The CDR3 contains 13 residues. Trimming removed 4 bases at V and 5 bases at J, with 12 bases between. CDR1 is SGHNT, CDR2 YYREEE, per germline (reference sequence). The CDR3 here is CASSTRVGETQYF. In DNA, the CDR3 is TGTGCCAGCAGCACACGGGTCGGTGAGACCCAGTACTTC. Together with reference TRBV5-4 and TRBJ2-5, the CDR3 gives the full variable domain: ETGVTQSPTHLIKTRGQQVTLRCSSQSGHNTVSWYQQALGQGPQFIFQYYREEENGRGNFPPRFSGLQFPNYSSELNVNALELDDSALYLCASSTRVGETQYFGPGTRLLVL.

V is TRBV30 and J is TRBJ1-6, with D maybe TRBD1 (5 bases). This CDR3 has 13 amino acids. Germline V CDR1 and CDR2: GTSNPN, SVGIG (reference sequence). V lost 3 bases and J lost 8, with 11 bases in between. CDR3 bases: TGTGCCTGGAGGACCAGGGTGGATTCACCCCTCCACTTT. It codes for CAWRTRVDSPLHF.

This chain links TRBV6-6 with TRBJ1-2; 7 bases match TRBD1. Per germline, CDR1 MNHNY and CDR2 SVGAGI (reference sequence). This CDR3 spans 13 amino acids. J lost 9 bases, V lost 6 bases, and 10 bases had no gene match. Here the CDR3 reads CASRTGTVGSYTF. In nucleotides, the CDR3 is TGTGCCAGCAGGACAGGGACAGTAGGGAGCTACACCTTC.

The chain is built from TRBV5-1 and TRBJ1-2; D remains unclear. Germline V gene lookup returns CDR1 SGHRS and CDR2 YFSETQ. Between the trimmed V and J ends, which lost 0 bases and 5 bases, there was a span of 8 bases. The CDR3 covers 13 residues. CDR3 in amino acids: CASSLEWEYGYTF. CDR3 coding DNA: TGCGCCAGCAGCTTGGAGTGGGAGTATGGCTACACCTTC.

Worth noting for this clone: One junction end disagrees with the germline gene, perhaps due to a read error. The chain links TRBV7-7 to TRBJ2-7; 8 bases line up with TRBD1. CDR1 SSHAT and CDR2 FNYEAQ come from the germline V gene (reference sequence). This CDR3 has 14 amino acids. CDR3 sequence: CASSEGQGTYEQYF. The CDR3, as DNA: TGTGCTAGCAGCGAAGGACAGGGAACCTACGAGCAGTACTTC.

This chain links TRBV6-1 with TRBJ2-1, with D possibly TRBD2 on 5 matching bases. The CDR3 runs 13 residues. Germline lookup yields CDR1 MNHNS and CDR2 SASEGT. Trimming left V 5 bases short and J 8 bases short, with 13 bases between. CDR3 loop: CASSISLEDEQFF. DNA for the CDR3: TGTGCCAGCAGTATTTCCCTGGAGGATGAGCAGTTCTTC.

The CDR3 reads CAISEELAHYYEQFF. CDR3 nucleotide sequence: TGTGCCATCAGTGAGGAGCTAGCCCATTATTATGAGCAGTTCTTC. The chain employs TRBV10-3 and TRBJ2-1; D is possibly TRBD2 (5 bases). V was trimmed by 2 bases and J by 8 bases, leaving 16 bases between them. From germline, CDR1 is ENHRY and CDR2 SYGVKD. CDR3 length equals 15 residues.

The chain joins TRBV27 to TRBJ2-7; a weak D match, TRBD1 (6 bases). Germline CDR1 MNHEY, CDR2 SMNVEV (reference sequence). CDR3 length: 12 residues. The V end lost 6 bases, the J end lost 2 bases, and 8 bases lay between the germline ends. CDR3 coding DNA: TGTGCCAGCAGACAGGGCCCCTACGAGCAGTACTTC. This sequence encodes CASRQGPYEQYF.

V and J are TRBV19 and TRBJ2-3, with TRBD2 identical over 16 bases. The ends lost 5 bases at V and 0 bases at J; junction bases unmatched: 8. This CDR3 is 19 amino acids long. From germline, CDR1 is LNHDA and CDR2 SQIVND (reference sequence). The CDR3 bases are TGTGCCAGTAGTCCGGGACTAGCGGGGGGGCTTTTCAGCACAGATACGCAGTATTTT. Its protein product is CASSPGLAGGLFSTDTQYF.

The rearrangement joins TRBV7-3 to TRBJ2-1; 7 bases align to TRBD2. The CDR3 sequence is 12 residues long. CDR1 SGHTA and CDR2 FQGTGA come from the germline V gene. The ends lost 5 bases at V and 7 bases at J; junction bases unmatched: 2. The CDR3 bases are TGTGCCAGCAGCAGAGCGGGGAATGAGCAGTTCTTC. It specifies CASSRAGNEQFF.

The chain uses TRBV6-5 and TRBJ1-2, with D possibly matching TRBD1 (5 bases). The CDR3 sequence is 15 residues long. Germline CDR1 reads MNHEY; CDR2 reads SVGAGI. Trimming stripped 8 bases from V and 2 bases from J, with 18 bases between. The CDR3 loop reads CASYGAGVWNYGYTF. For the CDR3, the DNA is TGTGCCAGCTATGGGGCGGGGGTTTGGAACTATGGCTACACCTTC.

This chain's CDR3 is CATSRDLAGGVGNTIYF. The CDR3 DNA reads as TGTGCCACCAGCAGAGATCTCGCAGGGGGCGTTGGAAACACCATATATTTT. This chain uses TRBV15 with TRBJ1-3, with TRBD1 matching 8 bases. J was trimmed by 3 bases and V by 0 bases; bases with no gene match: 7. The CDR3 runs 17 residues. The germline gives CDR1 LNHNV, CDR2 YYDKDF (reference sequence).